The source of this T cell receptor beta chain is a study of blood T cell repertoires in COVID-19 (dated by TCRdb to the early 2020s). For the wider study: Recovered participants in ImmuneRACE Cohort 3 were defined by two consecutive negative NP/OP PCR tests, clearance by a healthcare professional, or resolution of symptoms. Collaborator samples came from the United States, Italy and Spain and covered acute and convalescent phases of COVID-19. The prospective study material was composed of cDNA or gDNA derived from T cells, B-cell-depleted T cells, or PBMCs. Subjects who had been exposed to COVID-19, were actively infected with it, or had recovered from it provided the deeply sampled blood TCRbeta repertoires that made up the dataset. A freely available public database, intended as a resource for researchers studying the immune response to SARS-CoV-2, is where the repertoires were released. The samples were drawn from two sources: the first 160 participants of the ongoing ImmuneRACE study, and 1,000 to 1,500 subjects contributed by 6 global collaborators. Nearly every sample came with metadata listing a de-identified subject ID, COVID-19 status, age in years and sex. Where HLA class I and class II types were available, the types were taken from metadata supplied by the sample provider, not from assay-based typing. Broader findings and caveats from the paper: The quantity of clinical and demographic metadata differed by source and by participant and was supplied without curation.

TCRbeta CDR3 regions were amplified from genomic DNA using the immunoSEQ Assay, a bias-controlled multiplex PCR. In the paper's pipeline: The number of nucleated cells in each sample was estimated by amplification of reference gene primers within the assay. To quantify the absolute abundance of each unique TCRbeta CDR3 rearrangement, sequence reads were collapsed and filtered. For each sample, productive Simpson clonality was calculated by taking the square root of Simpson's diversity index across productive rearrangements. As stored in TCRdb, this immuneACCESS dataset retains in-frame rearrangements with V and J assigned. A fraction of the clones does not appear; measured against another copy, unresolved V genes explain less than half of the discrepancy, and the remainder lacks a known reason. For V, J and clone size, that table is used; D and trimming come from the DNA. The sample table holds fewer than 350,000 clones, of which approximately 90% were seen once. The top ten hold roughly 2% of the sample.

Relative to germline, V is missing 3 bases and J is missing 4 bases, with 5 bases of the junction outside any gene match. From a lookup of the germline V gene, CDR1 and CDR2 are SGDLS and YYNGEE. The CDR3 has 14 amino acids, counting the end cysteine and phenylalanine. Only the CDR3 region is kept as DNA, spanning 42 bases read in frame from base 1. Enrolling through a virtual design, the prospective study's participants ranged in age from roughly 18 to 89 years and lived across 24 United States geographic areas. To assign participants to cohorts, the prospective study relied on clinical history that participants themselves reported in a screening survey and a study questionnaire. Each participant in the prospective study had whole blood, serum and a nasopharyngeal or oropharyngeal swab collected by mobile phlebotomists. Prospective study participants could optionally give additional blood draws and questionnaires over an approximately two-month period. Blood samples from the prospective study were shipped frozen or at room temperature prior to DNA extraction.

A remark on this clone: This clone's antigen is unknown. Per-base qualities were not stored, and no clone one base away is much larger.

The receptor chain draws on TRBV9 and TRBJ2-5, with TRBD1 matching 8 junction bases. This TCR came from a woman between 55 and 75 years old in a cohort exposed to, infected with or recovered from COVID-19 (not recorded which). Sequenced: PBMCs or T cells enriched from blood (not recorded which). The CDR3 corresponds to CASSAGTGRETQYF. The DNA sequence is TGTGCCAGCAGCGCTGGGACAGGCCGAGAGACCCAGTACTTC.